This is a list of T cell receptor beta chains from one sample in a study of OX40 agonist ivuxolimab in advanced cancers. Clones were sequenced by immunoSEQ multiplex PCR, and TCRdb holds only the in-frame ones, with some missing. The repertoire holds 73,000 or so clones, with roughly nine tenths as singletons. The source was CD4+ or CD8+ T cells sorted from blood, collected in a trial of the OX40 agonist ivuxolimab. All receptors derive from an adult with an advanced solid tumor such as melanoma, head and neck, liver or kidney cancer. Each CDR3 is given with its conserved first and last residue. The D gene is left open where the match is weak. The listing skips clone size in some rows; elsewhere it reads once, few, many or a size class.

-	TRBV10-3	TRBJ1-4	-	TGTGCCATCAGGGGGGCTGGGGAAAAACTGTTTTTT	CAIRGAGEKLFF
-	TRBV21-1	TRBJ2-7	-	TGTGCCAGCAGTCGGGGACTAGCGGGAGGGGCTTTCTACGAGCAGTACTTC	CASSRGLAGGAFYEQYF
few	TRBV11-2	TRBJ1-1	-	TGTGCCAGCAGCTTAGCGGGGCAGTGGGGGCCGAACACTGAAGCTTTCTTT	CASSLAGQWGPNTEAFF
-	TRBV10-2	TRBJ1-2	-	TGCGCCAGCAGTGCGGGGATTTCCTATGGCTACACCTTC	CASSAGISYGYTF
-	TRBV7-6	TRBJ2-2	TRBD1	TGTGCCAGCAGCTTATGGGAACAGGGGGCGTCCGGGGAGCTGTTTTTT	CASSLWEQGASGELFF
-	TRBV7-9	TRBJ2-7	-	TGTGCCAGCAGCCCCCCGGAGACGGAGAAGTACGAGCAGTACTTC	CASSPPETEKYEQYF
-	TRBV10-1	TRBJ2-3	TRBD2	TGCGCCAGCAGTGAGCCAGGGACTAGCGGGAGAATGACAGATACGCAGTATTTT	CASSEPGTSGRMTDTQYF
few	TRBV6-1	TRBJ1-5	-	TGTGCCAGCAGTTCTCAGGGGAATCAGCCCCAGCATTTT	CASSSQGNQPQHF
-	TRBV6-5	TRBJ1-2	-	TGTGCCAGCAGTCGGCAGGGAAACTATGGCTACACCTTC	CASSRQGNYGYTF
-	TRBV9	TRBJ2-1	-	TGTGCCAGCAGCCCCACCTCACAGTCCAATGAGCAGTTCTTC	CASSPTSQSNEQFF
-	TRBV7-2	TRBJ2-1	TRBD1	TGTGCCAGCAGCTTGCCGGGACAGGGGGGCTCGTTTATTGAGCAGTTCTTC	CASSLPGQGGSFIEQFF
-	TRBV5-1	TRBJ2-7	-	TGCGCCAGCAGCTTGGAATCTAGCTCCTACGAGCAGTACTTC	CASSLESSSYEQYF
once	TRBV6-5	TRBJ2-3	-	TGTGCCAGCAGTTATGTGAGACGTATCACAGATACGCAGTATTTT	CASSYVRRITDTQYF
-	TRBV5-6	TRBJ1-2	-	TGTGCCAGCAGCTTGGTGGCAGGGCATGGCTACACCTTC	CASSLVAGHGYTF
once	TRBV9	TRBJ2-3	-	TGTGCCAGCAGCGTAGGGGGGGACAGTCGCACAGATACGCAGTATTTT	CASSVGGDSRTDTQYF
-	TRBV7-9	TRBJ1-1	-	TGTGCCAGCAGCCTACCACTGGGACACCGGATGAACACTGAAGCTTTCTTT	CASSLPLGHRMNTEAFF
-	TRBV30	TRBJ2-1	-	TGTGCCTGGAGTGGTACCCCCGTCTCCTACAATGAGCAGTTCTTC	CAWSGTPVSYNEQFF
-	TRBV28	TRBJ1-5	-	TGTGCCAGCATAAGTGCCCCTACCGAGCCCCAGCATTTT	CASISAPTEPQHF
-	TRBV6-5	TRBJ2-1	TRBD2	TGTGCCAGCATCCCACCTCTAGCGGGAGCGCGGGAGTTCTTC	CASIPPLAGAREFF
-	TRBV5-1	TRBJ2-1	-	TGCGCCAGCAGCTTGGGGCTCGGAGCCGTATCCTACAATGAGCAGTTCTTC	CASSLGLGAVSYNEQFF
-	TRBV6-1	TRBJ2-4	-	TGTGCCAGCAGTGACCTGGGGGCGATAGCCAAAAACATTCAGTACTTC	CASSDLGAIAKNIQYF
-	TRBV6-1	TRBJ2-1	TRBD2	TGTGCCACCAGACTAGCGGGAGAGTACAATGAGCAGTTCTTC	CATRLAGEYNEQFF
-	TRBV10-2	TRBJ2-7	-	TGCGCCACGGGACACTCTCCCTACGAGCAGTACTTC	CATGHSPYEQYF
once	TRBV11-3	TRBJ1-3	TRBD1	TGTGCCAGCAGCCCAGGGACAGGCTCTGGAAACACCATATATTTT	CASSPGTGSGNTIYF
-	TRBV18	TRBJ2-7	TRBD2	TGTGCCAGCTCGCCGGGACTAGAGTACGAGCAGTACTTC	CASSPGLEYEQYF
-	TRBV27	TRBJ1-6	-	TGTGCCAGCAGTTTCAGGGGCGGTTCACCCCTCCACTTT	CASSFRGGSPLHF
-	TRBV30	TRBJ2-1	TRBD2	TGTGCCTGGACCCCGGGCGGGCTAGCGGGAATGGGGTACTACAATGAGCAGTTCTTC	CAWTPGGLAGMGYYNEQFF
-	TRBV6-5	TRBJ2-2	-	TGTGCCAGCAGTTACGTCGGACTAAGTACCGGGGAGCTGTTTTTT	CASSYVGLSTGELFF
-	TRBV7-7	TRBJ2-7	TRBD1	TGTGCCAGCAGCTTAGATGGTAGGGGGCTTCAGTACTTC	CASSLDGRGLQYF
-	TRBV2	TRBJ2-7	TRBD1	TGTGCCAGCAGTGGACAGGGGGCCTACGAGCAGTACTTC	CASSGQGAYEQYF
-	TRBV2	TRBJ2-1	-	TGTGCCAGCAGTCCCCAGGTCCGGAATGAGCAGTTCTTC	CASSPQVRNEQFF
-	TRBV2	TRBJ1-2	-	TGTGCCAGCAGGGAGCGACTTAACTATGGCTACACCTTC	CASRERLNYGYTF
-	TRBV30	TRBJ2-7	TRBD1	TGTGCCTGGAGTAAGACAGGGCTCCCCCACGAGCAGTACTTC	CAWSKTGLPHEQYF
-	TRBV19	TRBJ2-7	-	TGTGCCAGTAAAGATGCGTCGGTACCCTACGAGCAGTACTTC	CASKDASVPYEQYF
-	TRBV7-9	TRBJ2-1	-	TGTGCCAGCAGCTTAGCGGATAACAATGAGCAGTTCTTC	CASSLADNNEQFF
-	TRBV7-9	TRBJ1-4	TRBD1	TGTGCCAGCAGCGCGGGGACAGTCGGAGAAAAACTGTTTTTT	CASSAGTVGEKLFF
-	TRBV25-1	TRBJ1-2	TRBD1	TGTGCCAGCCTTAAGGAACCAGGGACAGCTTTCTTC	CASLKEPGTAFF
once	TRBV6-6	TRBJ2-7	TRBD1	TGTGCCAGCAGTTCAGCCGGGACAGGGGCGTTTGAGCAGTACTTC	CASSSAGTGAFEQYF
-	TRBV5-4	TRBJ2-1	-	TGTGCCAGCAGCTTGGGGGGGCAATCCTACAATGAGCAGTTCTTC	CASSLGGQSYNEQFF
-	TRBV16	TRBJ1-5	-	TGTGCCAGCAGCCCCCCAGGGGCGACCAATCAGCCCCAGCATTTT	CASSPPGATNQPQHF